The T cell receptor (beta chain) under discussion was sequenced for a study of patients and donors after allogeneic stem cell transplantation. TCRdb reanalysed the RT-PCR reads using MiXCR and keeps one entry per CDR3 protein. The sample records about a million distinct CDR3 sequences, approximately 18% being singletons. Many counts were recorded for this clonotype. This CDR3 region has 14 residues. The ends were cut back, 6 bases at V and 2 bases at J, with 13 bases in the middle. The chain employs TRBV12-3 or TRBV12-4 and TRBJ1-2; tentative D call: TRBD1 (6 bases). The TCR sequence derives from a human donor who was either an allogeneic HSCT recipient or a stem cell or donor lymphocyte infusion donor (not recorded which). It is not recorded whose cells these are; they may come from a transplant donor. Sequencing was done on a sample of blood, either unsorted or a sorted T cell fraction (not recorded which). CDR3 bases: TGTGCCAGCAGCCTAAGGACAGCCAACTATGGCTACACCTTC. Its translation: CASSLRTANYGYTF.